Following are 3 T cell receptor beta chains from one sample sequenced in a study of T cell responses to AZD1222 COVID-19 vaccine. Assay used: immunoSEQ multiplex PCR; TCRdb lists only in-frame clones, some missing. Of about 86,000 clones in the sample, around nine tenths were seen once. Sequencing used peripheral blood, obtained on day 0 of AZD1222 vaccination. The receptors originated from an adult in good health.

The CDR3 sequence: CASSLVVTDTEAFF. The CDR3 coding sequence is TGCGCCAGCAGCTTGGTTGTCACTGACACTGAAGCTTTCTTT. This chain links TRBV5-1 with TRBJ1-1; D not certain. This CDR3 contains 14 residues. V lost 0 bases and J lost 3, with 9 bases in between. Germline values: CDR1 SGHRS, CDR2 YFSETQ.

In regard to this clone: Other nucleotide sequences from this sample produce the same CDR3. The rearrangement joins TRBV9 to TRBJ1-1; no clear D gene. V was cut by 0 bases and J by 1 base, with 4 bases left in between. Germline-derived CDR1 and CDR2 are SGDLS and YYNGEE. The CDR3 runs 13 residues. For the CDR3, the DNA is TGTGCCAGCAGCGTAGGGCCGAACACTGAAGCTTTCTTT. Translated, it gives CASSVGPNTEAFF.

CDR3 nucleotides: TGCGCCAGCAGCTACCAGGGGTCCGGGGAGCTGTTTTTT. Amino acids: CASSYQGSGELFF. V and J are TRBV5-1 and TRBJ2-2, with D possibly being TRBD1 (6 bases). The CDR3 is made up of 13 amino acids. The V gene's germline CDR1 is SGHRS and CDR2 YFSETQ. V lost 3 bases and J 6 bases, leaving 9 bases between the germline ends.